These 30 T cell receptor beta chains share one sample of origin, sequenced in a study of T-cell reconstitution after alpha-beta-depleted transplantation in children. A TCRbeta library incorporating unique molecular identifiers was prepared. TCRdb called the PCR reads again in MiXCR, with one record for every CDR3 protein. The sample lists some 450,000 distinct CDR3 sequences; 43% were seen once. Here the sequenced sample was PBMCs, taken before TCRalphabeta/CD19-depleted stem cell transplant. Source of these receptors: a girl under 10 years old with aplastic anemia, due to receive a stem cell transplant.

J is TRBJ2-1 and V is TRBV20-1; D is ambiguous. The germline gives CDR1 DFQATT, CDR2 SNEGSKA (reference sequence). This CDR3 is built from 15 residues. Trimming shortened V by 1 base and J by 7 bases, and 17 bases separated the two germline ends. Here the CDR3 reads CSARGKVEYINEQFF. The CDR3, as DNA: TGCAGTGCTAGAGGGAAAGTGGAGTATATTAATGAGCAGTTCTTC.

The chain links TRBV9 to TRBJ2-1; 7 bases map to TRBD2. Germline V CDR1 and CDR2: SGDLS, YYNGEE. This CDR3 has 14 residues. V was pared by 3 bases and J by 7 bases, with 7 bases of the junction left unmatched. The CDR3 reads CASSAGGGRNEQFF. The CDR3 coding sequence is TGTGCCAGCAGCGCCGGAGGCGGGAGAAATGAGCAGTTCTTC. The full variable domain, its missing parts supplied by reference TRBV9 and TRBJ2-1, is DSGVTQTPKHLITATGQRVTLRCSPRSGDLSVYWYQQSLDQGLQFLIQYYNGEERAKGNILERFSAQQFPDLHSELNLSSLELGDSALYFCASSAGGGRNEQFFGPGTRLTVL.

This sequence joins TRBV12-3 or TRBV12-4 and TRBJ2-1; D uncertain. This CDR3 is built from 11 residues. The germline V and J ends were trimmed by 6 bases and 4 bases, with 4 bases remaining between them. In DNA, the CDR3 is TGTGCCAGCAGGAAATACAATGAGCAGTTCTTC. It is translated as CASRKYNEQFF.

V is TRBV28 and J is TRBJ2-1; possible D gene TRBD2, 6 bases. V dropped 5 bases and J dropped 5 bases, with 16 bases sitting between them. CDR1 is MDHEN and CDR2 is SYDVKM in the germline V gene. CDR3 length: 15 residues. The CDR3 protein is CASSVSLAGHNEQFF. CDR3 DNA: TGTGCCAGCAGTGTCTCCCTGGCGGGGCACAATGAGCAGTTCTTC.

This clonotype was counted at least ten times. This chain joins TRBV29-1 and TRBJ2-1; D unresolved. V lost 7 bases, J lost 0 bases, and 10 bases lay in between. The CDR3 totals 13 residues. Germline CDR1 reads SQVTM; CDR2 reads ANQGSEA. CDR3: CSARTLSYNEQFF. Written as DNA, the CDR3 is TGCAGCGCCCGGACCCTCTCCTACAATGAGCAGTTCTTC.

The CDR3 region has the DNA TGTGCCAGCTCAGCCTACAGAGAAGAGACCCAGTACTTC. Translating gives CASSAYREETQYF. J is TRBJ2-5 and V is TRBV18; D uncertain. V shed 5 bases and J shed 3 bases, with 10 bases lying between them. Germline V CDR1 and CDR2: KGHSH, LQKENI. The CDR3 totals 13 residues.

This sequence joins TRBV5-1 and TRBJ2-3; D might be TRBD2 (6 bases). The V and J ends lost 2 bases and 2 bases respectively, with 12 bases between them. Germline V gene lookup returns CDR1 SGHRS and CDR2 YFSETQ. The CDR3 has 15 amino acids. In DNA form, the CDR3 reads TGCGCCAGCAGCTTAAATGCGGGGATCACAGATACGCAGTATTTT. This codes for CASSLNAGITDTQYF.

V gene TRBV19 combines with J gene TRBJ2-5; 13 bases are a match to TRBD2. The CDR3 length is 16 residues. V trimming: 6 bases; J trimming: 5 bases; junction bases outside the gene matches: 9. Germline assignment: CDR1 LNHDA and CDR2 SQIVND (reference sequence). CDR3 DNA: TGTGCCAGTAGCCACCGGACTAGCGGGAGTTCGGAGACCCAGTACTTC. Protein product: CASSHRTSGSSETQYF.

The chain is built from TRBV20-1 and TRBJ2-7; 11 bases align to TRBD2. The germline gives CDR1 DFQATT, CDR2 SNEGSKA (reference sequence). J gave up 3 bases and V 3 bases, and 4 bases lay outside the gene matches. The CDR3 is made up of 14 amino acids. CDR3 residues: CSARISGGDYEQYF. The CDR3, as DNA: TGCAGTGCTAGGATTAGCGGGGGGGACTACGAGCAGTACTTC.

V gene TRBV12-3 or TRBV12-4 combines with J gene TRBJ2-2; 8 bases are a match to TRBD2. This CDR3 contains 16 residues. V lost 5 bases, J lost 1 base, and 6 bases stayed unmatched. This CDR3 is CASSPPGGENTGELFF. The CDR3 coding sequence is TGTGCCAGCAGTCCACCGGGGGGGGAGAACACCGGGGAGCTGTTTTTT.

Only a few counts were recorded for this clonotype. V and J are TRBV20-1 and TRBJ2-2; 10 nucleotides align to TRBD2. The CDR3 is made up of 19 amino acids. Germline V gene sequence: CDR1 DFQATT, CDR2 SNEGSKA (reference sequence). V lost 1 base and J lost 1; bases outside the gene matches: 12. The CDR3 nucleotides are TGCAGTGCTAGAGGGAAGCGGGAGGGCGAAAAATTGAACACCGGGGAGCTGTTTTTT. Encoded protein: CSARGKREGEKLNTGELFF.

The rearrangement uses TRBV15 and TRBJ2-1, with 8 bases identical to TRBD2. This CDR3 contains 14 residues. The junction had 5 bases not matched to a gene; V was cut back by 2 bases and J by 8 bases. Germline loops: CDR1 LNHNV, CDR2 YYDKDF (reference sequence). The CDR3 reads CATSRLLAEDEQFF. DNA of the CDR3: TGTGCCACCAGCAGACTACTAGCGGAGGATGAGCAGTTCTTC.

The CDR3 DNA reads as TGCAGTGCGGCCTCTCTTAGCGGGAGAGGGAGCGATACGCAGTATTTT. This translates into CSAASLSGRGSDTQYF. The chain carries TRBV20-1 and TRBJ2-3; TRBD2 agrees at 9 bases. Germline trimming cut 6 bases from V and 6 bases from J; bases unmatched to any gene: 16. The CDR3 runs 16 residues. From germline, CDR1 is DFQATT and CDR2 SNEGSKA (reference sequence).

This clonotype was seen many times. V usage is TRBV3-1 and J usage is TRBJ1-1; 8 positions agree with TRBD1. CDR1 is LGHDT and CDR2 is YNNKEL in the germline V gene (reference sequence). V was pared by 4 bases and J by 0 bases, with 1 base of the junction left unmatched. This CDR3 comprises 14 residues. DNA of the CDR3: TGTGCCAGCAGCCGGACAGGGATGAACACTGAAGCTTTCTTT. Its protein is CASSRTGMNTEAFF.

V is TRBV7-2 and J is TRBJ2-3, with D tentatively TRBD2 (5 bases). With 4 bases removed from V and 2 bases from J, the gap between germline ends came to 7 bases. Germline V CDR1 and CDR2: SGHTA, FQGNSA. This CDR3 is 13 amino acids long. CDR3 residues: CASSWTFTDTQYF. In DNA, the CDR3 is TGTGCCAGCAGCTGGACTTTCACAGATACGCAGTATTTT.

A single count supports this clonotype. The chain uses TRBV10-1 and TRBJ2-3, with TRBD2 matching 7 bases. This CDR3 has 17 amino acids. The V gene end was trimmed by 2 bases and the J gene end by 4 bases; junction bases not matched to a gene: 12. Looked up from germline, CDR1 is WNHNN and CDR2 is SYGVQD (reference sequence). The CDR3 region is CASSEDWSGTAADTQYF. CDR3 in DNA: TGCGCCAGCAGTGAGGATTGGAGCGGGACGGCAGCAGATACGCAGTATTTT.

This clonotype was seen more than once but under ten times. The genes are TRBV19 and TRBJ2-1, with 10 bases aligning to TRBD1. CDR3 length: 17 amino acids. Germline assignment: CDR1 LNHDA and CDR2 SQIVND (reference sequence). J was trimmed by 2 bases and V by 5 bases; bases with no gene match: 9. The CDR3 DNA reads TGTGCCAGTAGTCCGGGACAGGGGTTAAAGACCTACAATGAGCAGTTCTTC. It translates to CASSPGQGLKTYNEQFF.

This clonotype was recorded a few times. V and J are TRBV29-1 and TRBJ1-1; D is unclear. Germline V gene lookup returns CDR1 SQVTM and CDR2 ANQGSEA. There are 12 residues in the CDR3. DNA for the CDR3: TGCATCGCGGGCCGCCTGAACACTGAAGCTTTCTTT. This translates into CIAGRLNTEAFF.

In this sample, this clonotype turned up a few times. The chain couples TRBV7-9 to TRBJ2-5; 12 bases are a match to TRBD2. With V trimmed by 5 bases and J by 2 bases, 3 bases remained unmatched. The CDR3 is 15 residues long. Germline-derived CDR1 and CDR2 are SEHNR and FQNEAQ (reference sequence). Written as DNA, the CDR3 is TGTGCCAGCAGCAAAACTAGCGGGGGGCAAGAGACCCAGTACTTC. Its translation is CASSKTSGGQETQYF.

The rearrangement joins TRBV5-1 to TRBJ2-7; unclear D gene. V gave up 4 bases and J gave up 3 bases, with 17 bases separating them. CDR1 and CDR2 (germline): SGHRS, YFSETQ. The CDR3 loop spans 15 amino acids. CDR3 residues: CASSPRTLNHYEQYF. CDR3 in DNA: TGCGCCAGCAGCCCACGGACCCTAAACCACTACGAGCAGTACTTC. The full variable domain, in which reference TRBV5-1 and TRBJ2-7 provide the parts outside the CDR3, is KAGVTQTPRYLIKTRGQQVTLSCSPISGHRSVSWYQQTPGQGLQFLFEYFSETQRNKGNFPGRFSGRQFSNSRSEMNVSTLELGDSALYLCASSPRTLNHYEQYFGPGTRLTVT.

This clonotype was detected ten times or more. The CDR3 nucleotides are TGTGCCATCAGTGAGCCCAACAGGGGCTACGAGCAGTACTTC. Translation: CAISEPNRGYEQYF. V usage is TRBV10-3 and J usage is TRBJ2-7, with TRBD1 matching 7 bases. The CDR3 has 14 amino acids. V was clipped by 2 bases and J by 3 bases; unmatched bases: 4. Per germline, CDR1 ENHRY and CDR2 SYGVKD.

This clonotype was picked up many times. The chain has TRBV5-1 and TRBJ2-7; D is possibly TRBD2 (5 bases). The CDR3 runs to 12 residues. In germline, CDR1 is SGHRS, CDR2 YFSETQ. V dropped 4 bases and J dropped 5 bases, with 10 bases sitting between them. DNA for the CDR3: TGCGCCAGCAGCCTGACGGGAAACGAGCAGTACTTC. Encoded protein: CASSLTGNEQYF.

This clonotype was seen a handful of times. This sequence joins TRBV6-5 and TRBJ2-3; D ambiguous. CDR3 length equals 12 residues. The germline V gene encodes CDR1 MNHEY and CDR2 SVGAGI. V lost 4 bases and J 9 bases, leaving 11 bases between the germline ends. This chain's CDR3 is CASSSPVRTQYF. CDR3 DNA sequence: TGTGCCAGCAGTTCACCTGTTAGAACGCAGTATTTT.

At least ten counts were recorded for this clonotype. V and J are TRBV12-3 or TRBV12-4 and TRBJ1-3, with D possibly matching TRBD1 (6 bases). CDR3 length equals 13 residues. V lost 5 bases and J 1 base, leaving 6 bases between the germline ends. The CDR3 bases are TGTGCCAGCAGTAGGGGGTCTGGAAACACCATATATTTT. It encodes CASSRGSGNTIYF.

This clonotype has only a few counts. The CDR3 DNA is TGTGCCAGCACCCAGCCTGGGACAGGGGGCTCTGGAAACACCATATATTTT. It is translated as CASTQPGTGGSGNTIYF. The chain combines TRBV4-2 with TRBJ1-3; 11 positions match TRBD1. CDR1 is LGHNA and CDR2 is YNFKEQ in the germline V gene. The CDR3 runs 17 residues. Germline trimming cut 7 bases from V and 0 bases from J; bases unmatched to any gene: 8.

This sequence joins TRBV9 and TRBJ2-1; D gene ambiguous. From germline, CDR1 is SGDLS and CDR2 YYNGEE. V lost 3 bases and J lost 0, with 10 bases in between. The CDR3 contains 15 residues. The CDR3 reads CASSADPSSYNEQFF. The CDR3 DNA reads as TGTGCCAGCAGCGCGGACCCTAGCTCCTACAATGAGCAGTTCTTC.

This clonotype was seen only a few times. The V gene is TRBV6-5, the J gene TRBJ2-5; the D gene is possibly TRBD2 (7 bases). The CDR3 runs to 17 residues. Trimming left V 5 bases short and J 1 base short, with 20 bases between. Per germline, CDR1 MNHEY and CDR2 SVGAGI. CDR3 region: CASSTRGGAATQETQYF. The CDR3, as DNA: TGTGCCAGCAGTACCCGAGGGGGGGCGGCCACCCAAGAGACCCAGTACTTC.

This clonotype was recorded many times. This sequence joins TRBV5-1 and TRBJ1-1, with D unclear. V was cut by 0 bases and J by 1 base, with 7 bases left in between. The germline CDR1 and CDR2 sequences are SGHRS and YFSETQ. The CDR3 extends over 14 amino acids. DNA of the CDR3: TGCGCCAGCAGCTTGGCCGCCAGGAACACTGAAGCTTTCTTT. It specifies CASSLAARNTEAFF.

This sequence joins TRBV20-1 and TRBJ2-5, with D possibly TRBD2 on 5 matching bases. Per germline, CDR1 DFQATT and CDR2 SNEGSKA (reference sequence). Trimming removed 3 bases from V and 1 base from J, with 9 bases in between. The CDR3 totals 13 residues. Here the CDR3 DNA reads TGCAGTGCTAGTCGCGGGTTCCAAGAGACCCAGTACTTC. This codes for CSASRGFQETQYF.

This clonotype has a handful of counts. The genes are TRBV5-1 and TRBJ2-3; 8 bases map to TRBD1. Germline-derived CDR1 and CDR2 are SGHRS and YFSETQ. The CDR3 contains 14 residues. The ends lost 4 bases at V and 1 base at J; junction bases unmatched: 2. The CDR3 DNA reads TGCGCCAGCAGCCGGACAGGGCGCACAGATACGCAGTATTTT. Translating gives CASSRTGRTDTQYF. The full variable domain, with the rest looked up from reference TRBV5-1 and TRBJ2-3, is KAGVTQTPRYLIKTRGQQVTLSCSPISGHRSVSWYQQTPGQGLQFLFEYFSETQRNKGNFPGRFSGRQFSNSRSEMNVSTLELGDSALYLCASSRTGRTDTQYFGPGTRLTVL.